This TCR beta chain came from a study of T cell changes during pregnancy in multiple sclerosis. Sequencing used immunoSEQ multiplex PCR; TCRdb keeps in-frame clones, though not all of them. The repertoire holds approximately 96,000 clones, around 90% seen once, with 2% to 3% in the top ten. The V and J ends lost 8 bases and 1 base respectively, with 13 bases between them. The germline V gene has CDR1 SNHLY and CDR2 FYNNEI. The CDR3 has 14 residues. The receptor's source is a female donor in good health, enrolled as a control in a pregnancy study. Specimen: peripheral blood, collected after pregnancy. The chain carries TRBV2 and TRBJ2-3; possibly TRBD2 for D (6 bases). CDR3 nucleotide sequence: TGTGCCAGCCGACTAGTTGGGGGCACAGATACGCAGTATTTT. Protein sequence: CASRLVGGTDTQYF. Using reference TRBV2 and TRBJ2-3 for the parts outside the CDR3, the full variable domain is EPEVTQTPSHQVTQMGQEVILRCVPISNHLYFYWYRQILGQKVEFLVSFYNNEISEKSEIFDDQFSVERPDGSNFTLKIRSTKLEDSAMYFCASRLVGGTDTQYFGPGTRLTVL.